These T cell receptor beta chains were read from a single sample in a study of shared clonotypes between healthy human individuals. The data were produced by immunoSEQ multiplex PCR, yet TCRdb's version contains in-frame clones alone and is incomplete. Altogether about 1 million clones are present, roughly 74% being singletons, with the ten largest covering 0.5% to 0.6%. Sequencing input: memory CD4+ T cells from PBMCs. All receptors come from a man in his late teens or twenties in good health. Some clones in this sample may be carry-over from other donors' samples. Both conserved end residues are part of each CDR3. The D gene is left open where the match is weak. Where a row states a size, it is once, few, many or the class of an expanded clone; other rows omit it.

v_gene: TRBV5-1
abundance: -
j_gene: TRBJ1-2
d_gene: -
CDR3aa: CASRDASEGYTF
CDR3nt: TGCGCCAGCAGGGACGCGTCGGAGGGCTACACCTTC

v_gene: TRBV4-1
abundance: -
j_gene: TRBJ1-2
d_gene: -
CDR3aa: CASSVGLTANYGYTF
CDR3nt: TGCGCCAGCAGCGTTGGGCTTACAGCTAACTATGGCTACACCTTC

v_gene: TRBV20-1
abundance: -
j_gene: TRBJ2-7
d_gene: -
CDR3aa: CSAKQIYEQYF
CDR3nt: TGCAGTGCTAAACAGATCTACGAGCAGTACTTC

v_gene: TRBV2
abundance: -
j_gene: TRBJ2-7
d_gene: TRBD2
CDR3aa: CASSVRLAGNEQYF
CDR3nt: TGTGCCAGCAGTGTACGACTAGCGGGAAACGAGCAGTACTTC

v_gene: TRBV9
abundance: -
j_gene: TRBJ2-1
d_gene: TRBD1
CDR3aa: CASRETGGTYNEQFF
CDR3nt: TGTGCCAGCAGGGAAACAGGGGGTACCTACAATGAGCAGTTCTTC

v_gene: TRBV4-2
abundance: -
j_gene: TRBJ2-2
d_gene: -
CDR3aa: CASSQEDAGRPNTGELFF
CDR3nt: TGTGCCAGCAGCCAAGAAGACGCCGGGCGGCCAAACACCGGGGAGCTGTTTTTT

v_gene: TRBV6-1
abundance: -
j_gene: TRBJ1-3
d_gene: -
CDR3aa: CASSQQSSGNTIYF
CDR3nt: TGTGCCAGCAGCCAACAGAGCTCTGGAAACACCATATATTTT

v_gene: TRBV7-2
abundance: -
j_gene: TRBJ2-5
d_gene: TRBD1
CDR3aa: CASSAQGWQETQYF
CDR3nt: TGTGCCAGCAGCGCACAGGGGTGGCAAGAGACCCAGTACTTC

v_gene: TRBV7-2
abundance: -
j_gene: TRBJ1-1
d_gene: -
CDR3aa: CASSLDPSSQSAFF
CDR3nt: TGTGCCAGCAGCTTAGACCCCTCAAGCCAATCGGCTTTCTTT

v_gene: TRBV6-4
abundance: -
j_gene: TRBJ1-2
d_gene: -
CDR3aa: CASSPMANYGYTF
CDR3nt: TGTGCCAGCAGTCCAATGGCCAACTATGGCTACACCTTC

v_gene: TRBV10-1
abundance: -
j_gene: TRBJ2-3
d_gene: -
CDR3aa: CASSLGHDTQYF
CDR3nt: TGCGCCAGCAGCCTCGGGCACGATACGCAGTATTTT

v_gene: TRBV27
abundance: -
j_gene: TRBJ1-6
d_gene: -
CDR3aa: CASREGYSPLHF
CDR3nt: TGTGCCAGCAGAGAGGGGTACTCACCCCTCCACTTT

v_gene: TRBV28
abundance: once
j_gene: TRBJ1-1
d_gene: -
CDR3aa: CASSLRTAKNTEAFF
CDR3nt: TGTGCCAGCAGTTTACGCACAGCGAAGAACACTGAAGCTTTCTTT

v_gene: TRBV19
abundance: -
j_gene: TRBJ1-2
d_gene: TRBD1
CDR3aa: CASSILTGAGYTF
CDR3nt: TGTGCCAGTAGTATTCTGACAGGGGCTGGCTACACCTTC

v_gene: TRBV9
abundance: few
j_gene: TRBJ2-2
d_gene: -
CDR3aa: CASSVVQNTGELFF
CDR3nt: TGTGCCAGCAGCGTAGTCCAGAACACCGGGGAGCTGTTTTTT

v_gene: TRBV7-3
abundance: once
j_gene: TRBJ1-1
d_gene: -
CDR3aa: CASSLSLGTEAFF
CDR3nt: TGTGCCAGCAGCTTATCTCTGGGAACTGAAGCTTTCTTT

v_gene: TRBV18
abundance: few
j_gene: TRBJ2-1
d_gene: TRBD2
CDR3aa: CASSPPSRREGYNEQFF
CDR3nt: TGTGCCAGCTCACCCCCTTCGCGGCGGGAGGGATACAATGAGCAGTTCTTC

v_gene: TRBV5-1
abundance: -
j_gene: TRBJ2-5
d_gene: -
CDR3aa: CASSFKGGQGGQETQYF
CDR3nt: TGCGCCAGCAGCTTTAAAGGAGGACAGGGAGGGCAAGAGACCCAGTACTTC

v_gene: TRBV27
abundance: -
j_gene: TRBJ1-1
d_gene: -
CDR3aa: CASSLSVRGNTEAFF
CDR3nt: TGTGCCAGCAGTTTATCGGTGAGGGGGAACACTGAAGCTTTCTTT

v_gene: TRBV7-2
abundance: -
j_gene: TRBJ1-1
d_gene: -
CDR3aa: CASSWGQWGTEAFF
CDR3nt: TGTGCCAGCAGCTGGGGCCAATGGGGGACTGAAGCTTTCTTT

v_gene: TRBV29-1
abundance: -
j_gene: TRBJ1-3
d_gene: -
CDR3aa: CSVEWGPPGNTIYF
CDR3nt: TGCAGCGTTGAATGGGGGCCGCCTGGAAACACCATATATTTT

v_gene: TRBV7-2
abundance: -
j_gene: TRBJ2-7
d_gene: TRBD2
CDR3aa: CASSLARAGVYEQYF
CDR3nt: TGTGCCAGCAGCTTAGCCCGGGCGGGAGTTTACGAGCAGTACTTC

v_gene: TRBV11-3
abundance: -
j_gene: TRBJ2-2
d_gene: -
CDR3aa: CASSLNGGSYTGELFF
CDR3nt: TGTGCCAGCAGTCTTAATGGGGGAAGCTACACCGGGGAGCTGTTTTTT

v_gene: TRBV2
abundance: -
j_gene: TRBJ1-1
d_gene: -
CDR3aa: CASAVRGGTEAFF
CDR3nt: TGTGCCAGCGCCGTCAGGGGAGGCACTGAAGCTTTCTTT

v_gene: TRBV28
abundance: -
j_gene: TRBJ1-6
d_gene: TRBD1
CDR3aa: CASSSGTGVSPLHF
CDR3nt: TGTGCCAGCAGTTCCGGGACAGGGGTCTCACCCCTCCACTTT

v_gene: TRBV5-1
abundance: -
j_gene: TRBJ2-1
d_gene: TRBD1
CDR3aa: CASRAPGTVTYNEQFF
CDR3nt: TGCGCCAGCAGAGCGCCCGGGACAGTCACCTACAATGAGCAGTTCTTC

v_gene: TRBV6-1
abundance: -
j_gene: TRBJ2-1
d_gene: -
CDR3aa: CASSEVAYASYNEQFF
CDR3nt: TGTGCCAGCAGTGAAGTAGCGTACGCCTCCTACAATGAGCAGTTCTTC

v_gene: TRBV2
abundance: -
j_gene: TRBJ1-4
d_gene: -
CDR3aa: CASRFGQTNEKLFF
CDR3nt: TGTGCCAGCAGATTCGGACAGACTAATGAAAAACTGTTTTTT

v_gene: TRBV5-1
abundance: -
j_gene: TRBJ2-2
d_gene: -
CDR3aa: CASSLPRPETGELFF
CDR3nt: TGCGCCAGCAGCTTGCCTCGGCCGGAAACCGGGGAGCTGTTTTTT

v_gene: TRBV5-1
abundance: -
j_gene: TRBJ2-1
d_gene: -
CDR3aa: CASSFSRRSYNEQFF
CDR3nt: TGCGCCAGCAGCTTTAGCCGACGCTCCTACAATGAGCAGTTCTTC

v_gene: TRBV5-6
abundance: -
j_gene: TRBJ2-3
d_gene: -
CDR3aa: CASSLSWGISTDTQYF
CDR3nt: TGTGCCAGCAGCTTGTCATGGGGGATTAGCACAGATACGCAGTATTTT

v_gene: TRBV28
abundance: -
j_gene: TRBJ2-7
d_gene: -
CDR3aa: CASSYKAGTYEQYF
CDR3nt: TGTGCCAGCAGTTATAAGGCCGGAACCTACGAGCAGTACTTC

v_gene: TRBV28
abundance: -
j_gene: TRBJ1-5
d_gene: -
CDR3aa: CASSQRGGFQPQHF
CDR3nt: TGTGCCAGCAGTCAAAGGGGGGGGTTTCAGCCCCAGCATTTT

v_gene: TRBV4-1
abundance: few
j_gene: TRBJ2-2
d_gene: -
CDR3aa: CASSPFPESNTGELFF
CDR3nt: TGCGCCAGCAGCCCCTTCCCCGAATCGAACACCGGGGAGCTGTTTTTT

v_gene: TRBV6-1
abundance: few
j_gene: TRBJ2-7
d_gene: TRBD1
CDR3aa: CASSVNGQAGYEQYF
CDR3nt: TGTGCCAGCAGCGTCAACGGACAGGCTGGGTACGAGCAGTACTTC

v_gene: TRBV2
abundance: -
j_gene: TRBJ2-5
d_gene: -
CDR3aa: CASSEARETQYF
CDR3nt: TGTGCCAGCAGTGAAGCCCGAGAGACCCAGTACTTC

v_gene: TRBV6-6
abundance: many
j_gene: TRBJ2-3
d_gene: -
CDR3aa: CASSKGASTDTQYF
CDR3nt: TGTGCCAGCAGTAAAGGGGCCAGCACAGATACGCAGTATTTT

v_gene: TRBV7-8
abundance: -
j_gene: TRBJ2-2
d_gene: -
CDR3aa: CASSGLAGSNTGELFF
CDR3nt: TGTGCCAGCAGCGGATTGGCGGGGTCGAACACCGGGGAGCTGTTTTTT

v_gene: TRBV2
abundance: many
j_gene: TRBJ2-2
d_gene: TRBD2
CDR3aa: CASSGTSGSPGELFF
CDR3nt: TGTGCCAGCAGTGGCACTAGCGGGAGTCCCGGGGAGCTGTTTTTT

v_gene: TRBV29-1
abundance: few
j_gene: TRBJ2-7
d_gene: TRBD1
CDR3aa: CSVRTGGGEQYF
CDR3nt: TGCAGCGTGAGGACAGGGGGTGGCGAGCAGTACTTC

v_gene: TRBV5-4
abundance: -
j_gene: TRBJ2-1
d_gene: TRBD2
CDR3aa: CASSLGGRANEQFF
CDR3nt: TGTGCCAGCAGCTTAGGCGGGAGGGCTAATGAGCAGTTCTTC

v_gene: TRBV5-1
abundance: -
j_gene: TRBJ1-4
d_gene: TRBD1
CDR3aa: CASSSLQGGNEKLFF
CDR3nt: TGCGCCAGCAGCTCATTACAGGGGGGTAATGAAAAACTGTTTTTT

v_gene: TRBV28
abundance: -
j_gene: TRBJ2-7
d_gene: TRBD1
CDR3aa: CASSSSRTGPAREQYF
CDR3nt: TGTGCCAGCAGCTCTTCAAGGACAGGGCCGGCGAGGGAGCAGTACTTC

v_gene: TRBV18
abundance: -
j_gene: TRBJ2-5
d_gene: TRBD1
CDR3aa: CASSPSGTEETQYF
CDR3nt: TGTGCCAGCTCACCATCCGGGACAGAAGAGACCCAGTACTTC

v_gene: TRBV4-3
abundance: once
j_gene: TRBJ2-5
d_gene: -
CDR3aa: CASSQLQGVQETQYF
CDR3nt: TGCGCCAGCAGCCAATTACAGGGCGTACAAGAGACCCAGTACTTC

v_gene: TRBV4-1
abundance: -
j_gene: TRBJ2-1
d_gene: -
CDR3aa: CASSQEKLSGYNEQFF
CDR3nt: TGCGCCAGCAGCCAAGAAAAATTGTCGGGGTACAATGAGCAGTTCTTC

v_gene: TRBV5-1
abundance: -
j_gene: TRBJ2-5
d_gene: -
CDR3aa: CASSLYQETQYF
CDR3nt: TGCGCCAGCAGCTTATATCAAGAGACCCAGTACTTC

v_gene: TRBV30
abundance: -
j_gene: TRBJ2-1
d_gene: TRBD1
CDR3aa: CAWSVQGAGEQFF
CDR3nt: TGTGCCTGGAGTGTACAGGGGGCCGGTGAGCAGTTCTTC

v_gene: TRBV18
abundance: -
j_gene: TRBJ2-7
d_gene: TRBD1
CDR3aa: CASSPPGTGVEQYF
CDR3nt: TGTGCCAGCTCACCACCAGGGACAGGGGTCGAGCAGTACTTC

v_gene: TRBV9
abundance: few
j_gene: TRBJ1-4
d_gene: -
CDR3aa: CASSRGGTYGEKLFF
CDR3nt: TGTGCCAGCAGCAGAGGCGGGACATACGGTGAAAAACTGTTTTTT

v_gene: TRBV5-1
abundance: -
j_gene: TRBJ2-3
d_gene: TRBD2
CDR3aa: CASSFSSGRFSDTQYF
CDR3nt: TGCGCCAGCAGCTTCAGTAGCGGGAGGTTTTCAGATACGCAGTATTTT